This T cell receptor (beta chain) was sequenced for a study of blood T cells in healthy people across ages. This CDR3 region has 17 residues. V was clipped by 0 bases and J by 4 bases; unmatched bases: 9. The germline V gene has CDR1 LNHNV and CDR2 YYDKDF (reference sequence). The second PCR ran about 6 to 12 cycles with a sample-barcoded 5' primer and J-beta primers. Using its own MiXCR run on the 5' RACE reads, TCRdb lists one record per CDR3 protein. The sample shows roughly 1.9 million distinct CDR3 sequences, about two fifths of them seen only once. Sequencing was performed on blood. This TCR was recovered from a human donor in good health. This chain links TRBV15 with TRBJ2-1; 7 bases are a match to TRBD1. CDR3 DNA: TGTGCCACCAGCAGAGATCTCTTAAGACAGGGATACAATGAGCAGTTCTTC. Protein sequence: CATSRDLLRQGYNEQFF.